This T cell receptor beta chain was identified in a study of T cells in Graves' hyperthyroidism and ophthalmopathy. This clonotype was seen a handful of times. Its cognate antigen is unknown. Regions amplified from RNA transcripts were the TCR beta CDR3 regions. TCR CDR3 regions were first amplified by RT-PCR with HTBI primers. Each CDR3 protein is one row after TCRdb ran MiXCR on the multiplex PCR reads. The data hold hundreds of thousands of distinct CDR3 sequences, with just under 45% observed a single time. The study based diagnoses on clinical symptoms, serum thyroxine and TRAb, thyroid ultrasound and orbital computed tomography. Per germline, CDR1 DFQATT and CDR2 SNEGSKA (reference sequence). The CDR3 totals 14 residues. The V end was cut by 1 base, the J end by 0 bases, with 7 bases between. Study-wide points: Ophthalmopathy prediction by the model preceded onset by a median about 6.8 months. Ophthalmopathy was separated from stable hyperthyroidism by a 13 V-J model. Blood also contained most expanded thyroid clonotypes above 0.001.

This chain connects TRBV20-1 to TRBJ1-3, with D unresolved. This receptor was taken from an adult man with Graves' disease, either hyperthyroidism or ophthalmopathy (not recorded which). Sequencing was performed on peripheral blood or thyroid tissue (not recorded which). The CDR3 reads CSARGTDSGNTIYF. CDR3 sequence (DNA): TGCAGTGCTAGAGGTACAGACTCTGGAAACACCATATATTTT.